One and the same sample provided the 17 T cell receptor beta chains below, sequenced in a study of T-cell reconstitution after alpha-beta-depleted transplantation in children. During its preparation, the TCRbeta library received unique molecular identifiers. TCRdb fed the PCR reads into MiXCR, producing one record per CDR3 protein. The repertoire includes 350,000 to 500,000 distinct CDR3 sequences, over 40% of them detected once, and under 30% sits in the top ten. The input for sequencing was PBMCs, taken before TCRalphabeta/CD19-depleted stem cell transplant. These receptors were collected from a girl aged 2 to 10 with aplastic anemia, due to receive a stem cell transplant.

The genes are TRBV4-2 and TRBJ2-7; TRBD2 aligns across 8 bases. The CDR3 spans 16 residues. Germline loops: CDR1 LGHNA, CDR2 YNFKEQ. With V trimmed by 0 bases and J by 3 bases, 7 bases remained unmatched. The CDR3 nucleotides read TGTGCCAGCAGCCAAGAGCGGGCTAGCGGGTACTACGAGCAGTACTTC. As protein: CASSQERASGYYEQYF.

This clonotype was found once. V is TRBV7-8 and J is TRBJ2-7; possible D gene TRBD2, 5 bases. V was pared by 0 bases and J by 5 bases, with 17 bases between. Germline values: CDR1 SGHVS, CDR2 FQNEAQ. CDR3 length: 16 amino acids. The CDR3 DNA sequence: TGTGCCAGCAGCTTAGCGAGGGAGAAGGTTCCCCACGAGCAGTACTTC. Its translation is CASSLAREKVPHEQYF.

This sequence joins TRBV20-1 and TRBJ2-7, with 10 bases fitting TRBD1. The germline gives CDR1 DFQATT, CDR2 SNEGSKA (reference sequence). The CDR3 has 13 amino acids. V lost 6 bases and J lost 1; bases outside the gene matches: 3. The CDR3 sequence: CSAGTGESYEQYF. The CDR3 nucleotides read TGCAGTGCAGGGACAGGGGAATCCTACGAGCAGTACTTC.

At least ten counts were recorded for this clonotype. V is TRBV4-2 and J is TRBJ2-1; the match to TRBD2 covers 7 bases. The CDR3 runs 16 residues. Unmatched junction bases numbered 7, after V lost 5 bases and J lost 0 bases. Germline CDR1 is LGHNA and CDR2 is YNFKEQ. The CDR3 region is CASSAQPSGSYNEQFF. For the CDR3, the DNA is TGTGCCAGCAGCGCACAGCCTAGCGGCTCCTACAATGAGCAGTTCTTC.

V is TRBV20-1 and J is TRBJ2-5; 9 nucleotides align to TRBD2. Germline CDR1 DFQATT, CDR2 SNEGSKA (reference sequence). The CDR3 spans 15 residues. V lost 6 bases to trimming and J lost 3 bases; unmatched junction nucleotides: 11. The chain's CDR3 is CSARGGRGTEETQYF. In nucleotides, the CDR3 is TGCAGTGCCAGGGGCGGGAGGGGAACTGAAGAGACCCAGTACTTC.

The genes are TRBV20-1 and TRBJ1-1, with D hard to call. The CDR3 has 13 amino acids. Germline V gives CDR1 DFQATT, CDR2 SNEGSKA (reference sequence). Trimming took off 0 bases at V and 2 bases at J, with 7 bases between the two ends. CDR3 sequence (DNA): TGCAGTGCTAGAGAGGGGTCCAACACTGAAGCTTTCTTT. The encoded protein is CSAREGSNTEAFF.

The chain links TRBV12-3 or TRBV12-4 to TRBJ1-5; 11 bases align to TRBD1. The CDR3 is made up of 15 amino acids. Trimming removed 5 bases from V and 1 base from J; junction bases left unmatched: 1. In DNA, the CDR3 is TGTGCCAGCAGTGGACAGGGGGCGAGCAATCAGCCCCAGCATTTT. It encodes CASSGQGASNQPQHF.

V is TRBV27 and J is TRBJ1-2; D might be TRBD1 (6 bases). Per the germline V gene, CDR1 is MNHEY and CDR2 is SMNVEV (reference sequence). The CDR3 length is 16 residues. V gave up 3 bases and J gave up 4 bases, with 18 bases separating them. CDR3 nucleotides: TGTGCCAGCAGTTTTCGGGCTGAAGGGGGGCTCTATGGCTACACCTTC. This translates into CASSFRAEGGLYGYTF.

The V gene is TRBV28, the J gene TRBJ1-3; no clear D gene. Per germline, CDR1 MDHEN and CDR2 SYDVKM. The CDR3 covers 17 residues. V dropped 6 bases and J dropped 0 bases, with 18 bases sitting between them. The CDR3 region is CASSPTGWGNSGNTIYF. CDR3 coding DNA: TGTGCCAGCAGCCCCACGGGTTGGGGAAACTCTGGAAACACCATATATTTT.

This clonotype was found a few times. Sequence at one end of the junction differs from germline and may be a read error. The V and J genes are TRBV7-3 and TRBJ1-2; D is possibly TRBD1 (5 bases). CDR3 length: 16 amino acids. Germline CDR1 reads SGHTA; CDR2 reads FQGTGA. The CDR3 region has the DNA TGTGCCAGCAGCCTAACCTCCGGGACCGTTAACTATGGCTACACCTTC. This gives the protein CASSLTSGTVNYGYTF.

The chain recombines TRBV5-1 with TRBJ2-5; TRBD2 matches at 11 bases. The germline gives CDR1 SGHRS, CDR2 YFSETQ. J lost 5 bases, V lost 3 bases, and 6 bases had no gene match. This CDR3 spans 15 amino acids. The DNA for the CDR3 is TGCGCCAGCAGCTATTTAGCGGGAGGGCGTGAGACCCAGTACTTC. Its protein is CASSYLAGGRETQYF.

This sequence joins TRBV29-1 and TRBJ2-6; D not resolved. Germline V gene lookup returns CDR1 SQVTM and CDR2 ANQGSEA. CDR3 size: 17 residues. V was shortened by 4 bases and J by 0 bases, with 16 bases between the two germline ends. The CDR3 spells CSVAARTESSGANVLTF. In nucleotides, the CDR3 is TGCAGCGTTGCCGCCCGGACGGAGAGCTCTGGGGCCAACGTCCTGACTTTC.

This clonotype appeared once. The chain couples TRBV27 to TRBJ2-5, with TRBD2 identical over 9 bases. The J call may be mistaken, given a closer DNA end match to TRBJ2-1. This CDR3 is 18 amino acids long. The V gene's germline CDR1 is MNHEY and CDR2 SMNVEV (reference sequence). This chain's CDR3 is CASSLSLVTGLAGNEQFF. The CDR3, as DNA: TGTGCCAGCAGTTTATCTTTGGTAACGGGACTAGCTGGGAATGAGCAGTTCTTC.

This clonotype has a handful of counts. The chain is built from TRBV18 and TRBJ2-7, with D maybe TRBD2 (6 bases). Trimming left V 3 bases short and J 5 bases short, with 14 bases between. Germline CDR1 reads KGHSH; CDR2 reads LQKENI. This CDR3 region has 14 residues. The CDR3 sequence is CASSPIGWGDEQYF. CDR3 in DNA: TGTGCCAGCTCACCGATCGGGTGGGGGGACGAGCAGTACTTC.

This clonotype has a count of ten or more. This sequence joins TRBV6-1 and TRBJ2-3, with unresolved D. V was pared by 9 bases and J by 6 bases, with 19 bases between. Per germline, CDR1 MNHNS and CDR2 SASEGT. The CDR3 spans 14 residues. The CDR3 sequence: CASKDLSSLDTQYF. CDR3 nucleotides: TGTGCCAGTAAGGATTTAAGTAGCTTGGATACGCAGTATTTT.

V gene TRBV6-1 combines with J gene TRBJ2-6; D is possibly TRBD1 (6 bases). The germline V gene has CDR1 MNHNS and CDR2 SASEGT. The V end lost 6 bases, the J end lost 4 bases, and 13 bases lay between the germline ends. The CDR3 is made up of 15 amino acids. The CDR3 coding sequence is TGTGCCAGCAGCACGGACAGAGCCGGGGCCAACGTCCTGACTTTC. This encodes CASSTDRAGANVLTF.

There are a few counts of this clonotype. The chain couples TRBV15 to TRBJ2-5; 10 positions match TRBD1. The CDR3 contains 15 residues. The J segment lost 5 bases and the V segment lost 3 bases, leaving 6 bases of the junction unmatched. Germline V gives CDR1 LNHNV, CDR2 YYDKDF (reference sequence). The CDR3 protein is CATSSRWDRGETQYF. Here the CDR3 DNA reads TGTGCCACCAGCAGCCGGTGGGACAGGGGTGAGACCCAGTACTTC.